A single sample gave rise to the 7 T cell receptor beta chains below, sequenced in a study of long-term antiretroviral therapy in people with HIV. The immunoSEQ assay was v3.0, run at survey level. Produced via immunoSEQ multiplex PCR; TCRdb's table is partial and in-frame only. This repertoire shows tens of thousands of clones, roughly 88% found once; its top ten account for 8% to 9%. The sample in question was unsorted PBMCs, obtained 3 years after starting antiretroviral therapy. These receptors all stem from a man aged 35-49 years with HIV.

This sequence joins TRBV7-9 and TRBJ2-2, with D perhaps matching TRBD1 or TRBD2 (6 bases each). The ends were cut back, 4 bases at V and 0 bases at J, with 15 bases in the middle. This CDR3 is 17 amino acids long. From germline, CDR1 is SEHNR and CDR2 FQNEAQ (reference sequence). The CDR3 DNA is TGTGCCAGCAGCTCCCCTCCGAGGGGGGCGAACACCGGGGAGCTGTTTTTT. The encoded protein is CASSSPPRGANTGELFF.

This chain joins TRBV9 and TRBJ1-1; 11 nucleotides agree with TRBD1. Germline values: CDR1 SGDLS, CDR2 YYNGEE. V lost 7 bases to trimming and J lost 3 bases; unmatched junction nucleotides: 2. The CDR3 runs to 13 residues. The CDR3 sequence is CASGTGGDTEAFF. In nucleotides, the CDR3 is TGTGCCAGCGGGACAGGGGGAGACACTGAAGCTTTCTTT.

The rearrangement joins TRBV2 to TRBJ2-3, with 7 bases identical to TRBD1. V trimming: 4 bases; J trimming: 0 bases; junction bases outside the gene matches: 4. The CDR3 is 15 amino acids. Germline CDR1 and CDR2: SNHLY and FYNNEI. Here the CDR3 DNA reads TGTGCCAGCAGTGGGGGGACAGCTAGCACAGATACGCAGTATTTT. Protein: CASSGGTASTDTQYF.

This chain links TRBV7-9 with TRBJ2-7; TRBD2 might be the D (5 bases). The CDR3 has 13 residues. CDR1 is SEHNR, CDR2 FQNEAQ, per germline (reference sequence). The V end lost 1 base, the J end lost 7 bases, and 11 bases lay between the germline ends. In nucleotides, the CDR3 is TGTGCCAGCAGCTTAGGTGGGAGCCGTGAGCAGTACTTC. This sequence encodes CASSLGGSREQYF.

This chain connects TRBV29-1 to TRBJ2-3; D is possibly TRBD1 (7 bases). Trimming left V 6 bases short and J 3 bases short, with 10 bases between. This CDR3 is built from 12 residues. The V gene's germline CDR1 is SQVTM and CDR2 ANQGSEA. The CDR3 here is CSVSGGTDTQYF. CDR3 DNA sequence: TGCAGCGTCTCAGGGGGGACAGATACGCAGTATTTT.

CDR3 sequence (DNA): TGCGCCAGCAGCTTGTCGGGACAGACAGATACGCAGTATTTT. As protein: CASSLSGQTDTQYF. V gene TRBV5-1 combines with J gene TRBJ2-3; 7 nucleotides agree with TRBD1. The V segment lost 1 base and the J segment 3 bases; nucleotides outside the gene matches: 2. The CDR3 is 14 residues long. The germline V gene has CDR1 SGHRS and CDR2 YFSETQ.

CDR3 in amino acids: CAISVGGPNTGELFF. CDR3 bases: TGTGCCATCAGTGTGGGGGGCCCGAACACCGGGGAGCTGTTTTTT. The chain carries TRBV10-3 and TRBJ2-2; TRBD1 or TRBD2 may be the D gene (6 bases each). Germline CDR1 reads ENHRY; CDR2 reads SYGVKD. The CDR3 extends over 15 amino acids. The ends were cut back, 4 bases at V and 0 bases at J, with 9 bases in the middle.